This passage covers 28 T cell receptor beta chains from one sample sequenced in a study of OX40 agonist ivuxolimab in advanced cancers. Here immunoSEQ multiplex PCR was the method, and the copy in TCRdb shows in-frame clones only, minus some. The table records about 150,000 clones, 94% of them present only once. Sequencing used CD4+ or CD8+ T cells sorted from blood, obtained in a trial of the OX40 agonist ivuxolimab. The receptors come from an adult with an advanced solid tumor such as melanoma, head and neck, liver or kidney cancer.

The rearrangement uses TRBV5-1 and TRBJ1-1; 10 nucleotides align to TRBD1. The germline V gene encodes CDR1 SGHRS and CDR2 YFSETQ. V was clipped by 2 bases and J by 5 bases; unmatched bases: 18. CDR3 size: 19 residues. In nucleotides, the CDR3 is TGCGCCAGCAGCTTATCGCCACCCGGGACAGGGGCTTCCCATACTGAAGCTTTCTTT. Its translation is CASSLSPPGTGASHTEAFF.

This chain connects TRBV5-4 to TRBJ1-2, with TRBD1 matching 9 bases. Germline CDR1 reads SGHNT; CDR2 reads YYREEE (reference sequence). The CDR3 runs 16 residues. V dropped 4 bases and J dropped 4; count of bases not matched to a gene: 11. The CDR3 loop is CASSSPTGGDAYGYTF. CDR3 bases: TGTGCCAGCAGCAGCCCCACAGGGGGCGATGCCTATGGCTACACCTTC. Looking up the rest from reference TRBV5-4 and TRBJ1-2 gives the full variable domain: ETGVTQSPTHLIKTRGQQVTLRCSSQSGHNTVSWYQQALGQGPQFIFQYYREEENGRGNFPPRFSGLQFPNYSSELNVNALELDDSALYLCASSSPTGGDAYGYTFGSGTRLTVV.

The chain couples TRBV15 to TRBJ1-5; D is ambiguous. CDR3 length: 16 amino acids. Germline V lookup: CDR1 LNHNV, CDR2 YYDKDF (reference sequence). With 0 bases removed from V and 1 base from J, the gap between germline ends came to 10 bases. The CDR3 reads CATSRDSRRSNQPQHF. The CDR3 DNA follows: TGTGCCACCAGCAGAGATAGTAGGCGGAGCAATCAGCCCCAGCATTTT.

This clone was picked up one time. The CDR3 protein is CASRHRTSGFYEQYF. CDR3 in DNA: TGTGCCAGCAGACACAGGACTAGCGGATTCTACGAGCAGTACTTC. This chain connects TRBV27 to TRBJ2-7, with 10 bases that match TRBD2. The V segment lost 6 bases and the J segment 3 bases; nucleotides outside the gene matches: 8. Germline V CDR1 and CDR2: MNHEY, SMNVEV (reference sequence). CDR3 length: 15 residues.

The chain couples TRBV7-8 to TRBJ1-2; possible D gene TRBD1, 5 bases. The germline V gene has CDR1 SGHVS and CDR2 FQNEAQ. Trimming left V 1 base short and J 8 bases short, with 14 bases between. This CDR3 comprises 14 residues. DNA for the CDR3: TGTGCCAGCAGCTTAGTCGCCCAGGGCAGGGGCTACACCTTC. Protein product: CASSLVAQGRGYTF.

This clone has only a few counts. V usage is TRBV10-3 and J usage is TRBJ2-2, with 9 bases identical to TRBD1. V gave up 7 bases and J gave up 3 bases; unmatched junction bases: 6. Germline V gene sequence: CDR1 ENHRY, CDR2 SYGVKD. There are 15 residues in the CDR3. The DNA of the CDR3 is TGTGCCATCAATGGGGACAGGGTGGACACCGGGGAGCTGTTTTTT. It encodes CAINGDRVDTGELFF.

The chain combines TRBV6-5 with TRBJ1-2; D gene unclear. The CDR3 extends over 14 amino acids. Between the trimmed V and J ends, which lost 4 bases and 8 bases, there was a span of 17 bases. The germline gives CDR1 MNHEY, CDR2 SVGAGI. This chain's CDR3 is CASSFRPNVGGYTF. As DNA, the CDR3 is TGTGCCAGCAGTTTTCGGCCGAACGTGGGCGGCTACACCTTC.

This clone has just one count. V gene TRBV6-5 combines with J gene TRBJ2-1; 10 positions match TRBD2. Germline V CDR1 and CDR2: MNHEY, SVGAGI. This CDR3 has 16 residues. V lost 0 bases, J lost 7 bases, and 6 bases stayed unmatched. CDR3 in DNA: TGTGCCAGCAGTTACTCAGCGGGAGGGTCTTATAATGAGCAGTTCTTC. It is translated as CASSYSAGGSYNEQFF.

The chain is built from TRBV4-3 and TRBJ1-4; 9 bases agree with TRBD1. This CDR3 contains 15 residues. After removal of 0 bases from V and 7 bases from J, the junction contained 3 bases not matched to a gene. Germline V CDR1 and CDR2: LGHNA, YSLEER. The CDR3 nucleotides are TGCGCCAGCAGCCAAGAGGGACAGGGCCGTGAAAAACTGTTTTTT. It is translated as CASSQEGQGREKLFF.

The J gene is TRBJ2-7, the V gene TRBV19; the match to TRBD2 covers 7 bases. Per the germline V gene, CDR1 is LNHDA and CDR2 is SQIVND (reference sequence). This CDR3 has 13 residues. V lost 4 bases and J lost 2; bases outside the gene matches: 2. For the CDR3, the DNA is TGTGCCAGTAGTAGGGAGGGGACCTACGAGCAGTACTTC. Translated: CASSREGTYEQYF.

The chain couples TRBV7-9 to TRBJ1-1; D remains unclear. V was trimmed by 5 bases and J by 4 bases, leaving 14 bases between them. Per germline, CDR1 SEHNR and CDR2 FQNEAQ (reference sequence). The CDR3 length is 14 residues. This chain's CDR3 is CASSPPSTGTEAFF. The CDR3 coding sequence is TGTGCCAGCAGCCCCCCGAGTACGGGCACTGAAGCTTTCTTT.

The V call is TRBV5-1, the J call TRBJ1-4; TRBD1 matches 9 bases. V lost 4 bases, J lost 11 bases, and 9 bases stayed unmatched. The CDR3 runs to 14 residues. Germline CDR1 reads SGHRS; CDR2 reads YFSETQ. The CDR3 spells CASSTGQGNRKLFF. For the CDR3, the DNA is TGCGCCAGCAGCACCGGACAGGGGAACAGGAAACTGTTTTTT.

This chain connects TRBV18 to TRBJ2-5; D unclear. The CDR3 is 14 amino acids. Germline lookup yields CDR1 KGHSH and CDR2 LQKENI. V dropped 6 bases and J dropped 1 base, with 12 bases sitting between them. The CDR3 DNA sequence: TGTGCCAGCTCCACTTGGGGTGCCCAAGAGACCCAGTACTTC. Translated: CASSTWGAQETQYF.

Worth noting for this clone: One end of the junction does not line up with germline, which may come from a read error. The J gene is TRBJ2-7, the V gene TRBV27, with D maybe TRBD2 (7 bases). Germline loops: CDR1 MNHEY, CDR2 SMNVEV (reference sequence). The CDR3 has 11 amino acids. The CDR3 spells CASTQGGASHF. CDR3 bases: TGTGCCAGCACCCAAGGGGGGGCTTCCCACTTC.

The gene calls are TRBV4-2 and TRBJ1-1; D is ambiguous. The V and J ends lost 2 bases and 4 bases respectively, with 17 bases between them. CDR1 is LGHNA, CDR2 YNFKEQ, per germline. This CDR3 comprises 16 residues. CDR3 nucleotide sequence: TGTGCCAGCAGCCAATCAAATAAGGATCCAGGCACTGAAGCTTTCTTT. Translation: CASSQSNKDPGTEAFF.

V usage is TRBV11-2 and J usage is TRBJ2-7; 12 positions agree with TRBD2. The ends lost 1 base at V and 5 bases at J; junction bases unmatched: 6. Germline V gene sequence: CDR1 SGHAT, CDR2 FQNNGV. The CDR3 runs to 16 residues. The CDR3 spells CASSLGRLAGAHEQYF. The CDR3 DNA is TGTGCCAGCAGCTTAGGCCGACTAGCGGGAGCCCACGAGCAGTACTTC.

A note on this clone: This sample includes further DNA sequences coding for the same CDR3. CDR3 sequence reads: CASSSGTGPYNEQFF. The CDR3 nucleotides are TGTGCCAGTAGCTCCGGGACAGGCCCCTACAATGAGCAGTTCTTC. The chain recombines TRBV19 with TRBJ2-1; 8 nucleotides match TRBD1. Germline V gene lookup returns CDR1 LNHDA and CDR2 SQIVND (reference sequence). The CDR3 sequence is 15 residues long. The junction had 6 bases not matched to a gene; V was cut back by 6 bases and J by 2 bases.

This rearrangement joins TRBV7-2 to TRBJ2-5; the D is unclear. The CDR3 has 12 amino acids. V gave up 1 base and J gave up 5 bases, with 5 bases separating them. Per the germline V gene, CDR1 is SGHTA and CDR2 is FQGNSA. The CDR3 sequence is CASSLGAETQYF. The CDR3 DNA is TGTGCCAGCAGCTTAGGGGCCGAGACCCAGTACTTC. The whole variable domain, remainder taken from reference TRBV7-2 and TRBJ2-5, is GAGVSQSPSNKVTEKGKDVELRCDPISGHTALYWYRQSLGQGLEFLIYFQGNSAPDKSGLPSDRFSAERTGGSVSTLTIQRTQQEDSAVYLCASSLGAETQYFGPGTRLLVL.

The chain has TRBV30 and TRBJ1-1, with TRBD1 matching 8 bases. V was pared by 5 bases and J by 1 base, with 3 bases of the junction left unmatched. Germline V gene sequence: CDR1 GTSNPN, CDR2 SVGIG (reference sequence). CDR3 length equals 13 residues. CDR3 in amino acids: CAWPGQGNTEAFF. CDR3 sequence (DNA): TGTGCCTGGCCCGGACAGGGGAACACTGAAGCTTTCTTT. The full variable domain, in which reference TRBV30 and TRBJ1-1 provide the parts outside the CDR3, is SQTIHQWPATLVQPVGSPLSLECTVEGTSNPNLYWYRQAAGRGLQLLFYSVGIGQISSEVPQNLSASRPQDRQFILSSKKLLLSDSGFYLCAWPGQGNTEAFFGQGTRLTVV.

The chain joins TRBV11-2 to TRBJ1-5; D remains ambiguous. Looked up from germline, CDR1 is SGHAT and CDR2 is FQNNGV. This CDR3 spans 14 amino acids. Trimming left V 3 bases short and J 4 bases short, with 10 bases between. The CDR3 loop reads CASSFRSPNQPQHF. In DNA, the CDR3 is TGTGCCAGCAGCTTCCGCAGCCCTAATCAGCCCCAGCATTTT.

V is TRBV29-1 and J is TRBJ2-3; no clear D gene. Germline CDR1 reads SQVTM; CDR2 reads ANQGSEA. The V end was cut by 1 base, the J end by 6 bases, with 8 bases between. CDR3 length equals 12 residues. The CDR3 nucleotides are TGCAGCGTTGAAGCCGGAGCGGATACGCAGTATTTT. This codes for CSVEAGADTQYF.

V and J are TRBV4-3 and TRBJ2-5; tentative D call: TRBD1 (6 bases). The CDR3 has 15 amino acids. The V end lost 3 bases, the J end lost 4 bases, and 15 bases lay between the germline ends. The germline V gene encodes CDR1 LGHNA and CDR2 YSLEER. DNA for the CDR3: TGCGCCAGCAGCCAGGGGGTAGGGGGTCCAGAGACCCAGTACTTC. Encoded protein: CASSQGVGGPETQYF.

The sample holds a few counts of this clone. This chain joins TRBV5-8 and TRBJ1-5; D is uncertain. Germline V lookup: CDR1 SGHTS, CDR2 YDEGEE. The CDR3 totals 14 residues. Trimming cost V 0 bases and J 6 bases, with 10 bases left between them. CDR3: CASSLEAVAQPQHF. In nucleotides, the CDR3 is TGTGCCAGCAGCTTGGAGGCAGTTGCTCAGCCCCAGCATTTT.

The chain joins TRBV11-2 to TRBJ1-2; TRBD1 matches 8 bases. V lost 5 bases and J lost 6; bases outside the gene matches: 8. The CDR3 spans 14 residues. Per germline, CDR1 SGHAT and CDR2 FQNNGV. The CDR3 reads CASSTDRGRDGYTF. The CDR3 DNA reads as TGTGCCAGCAGCACCGACAGGGGAAGGGATGGCTACACCTTC.

The chain is built from TRBV5-1 and TRBJ2-5; D perhaps matches TRBD2 (5 bases). Germline V CDR1 and CDR2: SGHRS, YFSETQ. Trimming pared 0 bases from V and 4 bases from J, leaving 16 bases between. CDR3 length: 16 residues. The CDR3 nucleotides read TGCGCCAGCAGCTTGGCAGGAGGCTACGGTGGAGAGACCCAGTACTTC. It yields the protein CASSLAGGYGGETQYF.

The rearrangement links TRBV4-3 to TRBJ1-5, with D unresolved. Looked up from germline, CDR1 is LGHNA and CDR2 is YSLEER. V lost 1 base and J 0 bases, leaving 7 bases between the germline ends. This CDR3 comprises 15 residues. CDR3 sequence reads: CASSQGWDSNQPQHF. The CDR3 DNA reads TGCGCCAGCAGCCAAGGGTGGGATAGCAATCAGCCCCAGCATTTT.

Remarks on this clone: The junction departs from germline at one end; a sequencing error may be responsible. This chain connects TRBV11-2 to TRBJ1-2; D remains unclear. The CDR3 spans 11 residues. Germline CDR1 is SGHAT and CDR2 is FQNNGV. DNA for the CDR3: TGTGCCAGCAGCTTAAGTCGGACCCCGTTCTTC. Encoded protein: CASSLSRTPFF.

This clone was seen once. The chain couples TRBV5-1 to TRBJ2-3, with a tentative D call TRBD1 (7 bases). The V end was cut by 5 bases, the J end by 2 bases, with 15 bases between. This CDR3 is built from 15 residues. CDR1 SGHRS and CDR2 YFSETQ come from the germline V gene. The CDR3 DNA reads as TGCGCCAGCAGACTCGCGGGACAGTACACAGATACGCAGTATTTT. Its translation: CASRLAGQYTDTQYF.